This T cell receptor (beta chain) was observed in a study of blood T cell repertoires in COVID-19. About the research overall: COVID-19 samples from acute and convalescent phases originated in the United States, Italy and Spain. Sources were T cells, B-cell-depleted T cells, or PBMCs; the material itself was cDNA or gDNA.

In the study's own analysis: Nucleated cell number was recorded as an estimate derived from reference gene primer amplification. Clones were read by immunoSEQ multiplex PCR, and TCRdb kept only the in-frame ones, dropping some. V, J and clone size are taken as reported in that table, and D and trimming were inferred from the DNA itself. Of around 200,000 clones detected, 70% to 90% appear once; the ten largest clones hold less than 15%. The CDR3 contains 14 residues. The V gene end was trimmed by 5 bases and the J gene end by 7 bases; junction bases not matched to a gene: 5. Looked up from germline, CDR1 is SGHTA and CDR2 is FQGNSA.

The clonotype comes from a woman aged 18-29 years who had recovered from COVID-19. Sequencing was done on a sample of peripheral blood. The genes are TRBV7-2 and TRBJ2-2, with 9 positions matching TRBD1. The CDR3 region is CASSLTGGNGELFF. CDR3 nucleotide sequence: TGTGCCAGCAGCCTGACAGGGGGTAACGGGGAGCTGTTTTTT.